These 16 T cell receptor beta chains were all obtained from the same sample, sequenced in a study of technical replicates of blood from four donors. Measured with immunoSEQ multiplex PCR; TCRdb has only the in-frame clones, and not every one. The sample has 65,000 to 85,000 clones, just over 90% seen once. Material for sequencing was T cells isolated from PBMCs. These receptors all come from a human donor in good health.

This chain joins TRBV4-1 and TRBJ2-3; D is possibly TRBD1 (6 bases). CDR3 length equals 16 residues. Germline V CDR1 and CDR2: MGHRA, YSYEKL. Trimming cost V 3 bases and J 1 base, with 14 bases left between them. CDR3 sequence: CASSHPSDRGTDTQYF. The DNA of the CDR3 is TGCGCCAGCAGCCATCCCTCGGACAGAGGCACAGATACGCAGTATTTT.

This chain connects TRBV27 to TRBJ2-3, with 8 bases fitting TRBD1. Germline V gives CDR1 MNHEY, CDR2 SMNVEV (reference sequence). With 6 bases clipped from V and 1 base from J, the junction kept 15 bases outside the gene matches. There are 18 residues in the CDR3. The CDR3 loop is CASSQDRVASFGTDTQYF. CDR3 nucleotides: TGTGCCAGCAGCCAGGACAGGGTTGCAAGTTTTGGCACAGATACGCAGTATTTT.

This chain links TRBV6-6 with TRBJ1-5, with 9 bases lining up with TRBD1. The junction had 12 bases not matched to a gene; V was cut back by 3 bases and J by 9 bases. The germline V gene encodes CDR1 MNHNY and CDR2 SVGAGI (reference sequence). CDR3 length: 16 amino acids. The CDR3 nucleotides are TGTGCCAGCAGTTATCCGTGGACAGGGGAGCCGTGGCCCCAGCATTTT. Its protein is CASSYPWTGEPWPQHF.

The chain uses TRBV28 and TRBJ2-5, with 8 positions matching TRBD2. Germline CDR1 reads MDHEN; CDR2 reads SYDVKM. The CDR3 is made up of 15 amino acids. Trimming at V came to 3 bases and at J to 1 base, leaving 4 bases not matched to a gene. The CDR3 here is CASSFNSGTQETQYF. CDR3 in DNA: TGTGCCAGCAGTTTTAATAGCGGGACCCAAGAGACCCAGTACTTC.

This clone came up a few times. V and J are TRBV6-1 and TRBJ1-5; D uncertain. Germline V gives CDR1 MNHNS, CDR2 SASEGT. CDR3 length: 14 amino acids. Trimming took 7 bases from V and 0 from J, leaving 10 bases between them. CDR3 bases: TGTGCCAGCATACCACCCTATAGCAATCAGCCCCAGCATTTT. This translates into CASIPPYSNQPQHF.

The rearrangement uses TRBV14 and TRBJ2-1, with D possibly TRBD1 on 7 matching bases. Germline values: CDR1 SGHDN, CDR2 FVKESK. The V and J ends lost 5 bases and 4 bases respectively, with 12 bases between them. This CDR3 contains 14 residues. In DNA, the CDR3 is TGTGCCAGCAGCGATTCAGGGGGGTACAATGAGCAGTTCTTC. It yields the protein CASSDSGGYNEQFF.

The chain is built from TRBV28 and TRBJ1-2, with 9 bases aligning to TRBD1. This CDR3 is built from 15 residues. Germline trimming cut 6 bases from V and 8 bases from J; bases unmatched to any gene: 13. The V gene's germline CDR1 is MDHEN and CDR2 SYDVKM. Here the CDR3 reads CASSPDRGGDRGYTF. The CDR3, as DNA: TGTGCCAGCAGCCCGGACAGGGGCGGTGATAGGGGCTACACCTTC.

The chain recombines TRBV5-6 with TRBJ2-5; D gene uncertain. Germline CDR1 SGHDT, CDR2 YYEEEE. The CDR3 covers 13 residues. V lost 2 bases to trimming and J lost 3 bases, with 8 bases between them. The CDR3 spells CASSFGEKETQYF. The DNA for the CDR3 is TGTGCCAGCAGCTTCGGAGAAAAAGAGACCCAGTACTTC.

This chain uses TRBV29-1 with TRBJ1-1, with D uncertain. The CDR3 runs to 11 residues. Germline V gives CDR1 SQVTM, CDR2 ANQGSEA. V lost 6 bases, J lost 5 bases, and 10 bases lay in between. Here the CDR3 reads CSVPEETEAFF. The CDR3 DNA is TGCAGCGTGCCCGAGGAAACTGAAGCTTTCTTT.

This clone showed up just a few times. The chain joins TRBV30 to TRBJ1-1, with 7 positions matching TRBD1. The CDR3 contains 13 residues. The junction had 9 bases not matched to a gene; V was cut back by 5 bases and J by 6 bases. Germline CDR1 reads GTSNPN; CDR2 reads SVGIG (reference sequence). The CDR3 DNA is TGTGCCTGGCCCCCATCCGGGACAGCTGAAGCTTTCTTT. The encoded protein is CAWPPSGTAEAFF.

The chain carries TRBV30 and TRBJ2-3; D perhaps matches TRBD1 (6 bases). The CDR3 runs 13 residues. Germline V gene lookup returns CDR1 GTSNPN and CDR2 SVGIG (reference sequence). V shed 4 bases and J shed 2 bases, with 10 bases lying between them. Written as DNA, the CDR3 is TGTGCCTGGACAGGGGAATACACAGATACGCAGTATTTT. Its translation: CAWTGEYTDTQYF.

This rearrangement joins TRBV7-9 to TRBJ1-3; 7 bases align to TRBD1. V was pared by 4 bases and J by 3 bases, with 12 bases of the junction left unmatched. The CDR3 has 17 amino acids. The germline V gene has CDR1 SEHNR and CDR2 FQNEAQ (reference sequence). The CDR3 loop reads CASSSLEWGQSGNTIYF. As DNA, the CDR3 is TGTGCCAGCAGCTCCCTTGAATGGGGACAGAGTGGAAACACCATATATTTT.

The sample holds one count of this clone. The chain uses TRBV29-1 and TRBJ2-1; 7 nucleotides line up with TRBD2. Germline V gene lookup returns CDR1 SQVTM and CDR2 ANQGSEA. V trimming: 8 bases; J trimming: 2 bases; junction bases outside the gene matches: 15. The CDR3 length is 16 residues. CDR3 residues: CSYTNPGTTPYNEQFF. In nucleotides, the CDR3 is TGCAGCTATACAAATCCCGGGACTACACCCTACAATGAGCAGTTCTTC.

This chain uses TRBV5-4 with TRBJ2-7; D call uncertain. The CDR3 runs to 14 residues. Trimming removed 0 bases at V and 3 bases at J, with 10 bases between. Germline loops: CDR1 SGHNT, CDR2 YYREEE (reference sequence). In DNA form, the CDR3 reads TGTGCCAGCAGCTTGGCCAAAGGAGACTACGAGCAGTACTTC. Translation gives CASSLAKGDYEQYF.

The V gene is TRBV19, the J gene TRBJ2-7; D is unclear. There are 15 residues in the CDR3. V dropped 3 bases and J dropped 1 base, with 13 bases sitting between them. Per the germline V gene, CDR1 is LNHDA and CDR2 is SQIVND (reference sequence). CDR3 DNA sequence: TGTGCCAGTAGTATCATGGGCGTTGGGTCCTACGAGCAGTACTTC. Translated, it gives CASSIMGVGSYEQYF.

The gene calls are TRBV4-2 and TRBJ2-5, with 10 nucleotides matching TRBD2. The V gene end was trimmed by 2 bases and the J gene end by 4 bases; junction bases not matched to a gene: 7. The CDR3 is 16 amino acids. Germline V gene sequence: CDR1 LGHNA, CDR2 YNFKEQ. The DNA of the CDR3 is TGTGCCAGCAGCCAATCCCCTCGACTAGCGGGAGAGACCCAGTACTTC. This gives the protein CASSQSPRLAGETQYF.